This T cell receptor (beta chain) is from a study of blood T cell repertoires in COVID-19. Method: immunoSEQ multiplex PCR; TCRdb's copy keeps in-frame clones and lacks some. Among 65,000 to 75,000 clones listed, nearly 90% were seen once. The CDR3 totals 15 residues. The J segment lost 4 bases and the V segment lost 7 bases, leaving 11 bases of the junction unmatched. The germline gives CDR1 SGHRS, CDR2 YFSETQ. The chain uses TRBV5-1 and TRBJ2-7; 10 positions match TRBD1. The TCR was taken from a woman aged 45 to 65 with active COVID-19. The sample comprised peripheral blood. CDR3 region: CASFLTPGQGYEQYF. The CDR3 DNA follows: TGCGCCAGCTTTTTAACTCCGGGACAGGGGTACGAGCAGTACTTC.